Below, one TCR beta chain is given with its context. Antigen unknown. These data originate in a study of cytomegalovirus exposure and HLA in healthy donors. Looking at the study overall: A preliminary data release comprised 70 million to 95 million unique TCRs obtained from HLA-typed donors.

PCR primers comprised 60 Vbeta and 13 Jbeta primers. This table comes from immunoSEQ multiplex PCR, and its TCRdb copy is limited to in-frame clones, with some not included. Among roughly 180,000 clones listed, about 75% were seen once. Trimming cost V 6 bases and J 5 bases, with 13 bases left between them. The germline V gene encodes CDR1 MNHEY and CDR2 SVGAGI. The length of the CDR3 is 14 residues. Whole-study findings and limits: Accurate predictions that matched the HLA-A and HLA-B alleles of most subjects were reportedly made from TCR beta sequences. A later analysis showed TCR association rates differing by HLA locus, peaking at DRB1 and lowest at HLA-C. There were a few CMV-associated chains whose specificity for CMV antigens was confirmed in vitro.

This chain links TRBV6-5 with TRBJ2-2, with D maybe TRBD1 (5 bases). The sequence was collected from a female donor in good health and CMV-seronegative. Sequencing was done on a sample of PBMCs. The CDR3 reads CASRQGSGTGELFF. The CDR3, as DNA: TGTGCCAGCAGGCAGGGATCGGGTACCGGGGAGCTGTTTTTT.